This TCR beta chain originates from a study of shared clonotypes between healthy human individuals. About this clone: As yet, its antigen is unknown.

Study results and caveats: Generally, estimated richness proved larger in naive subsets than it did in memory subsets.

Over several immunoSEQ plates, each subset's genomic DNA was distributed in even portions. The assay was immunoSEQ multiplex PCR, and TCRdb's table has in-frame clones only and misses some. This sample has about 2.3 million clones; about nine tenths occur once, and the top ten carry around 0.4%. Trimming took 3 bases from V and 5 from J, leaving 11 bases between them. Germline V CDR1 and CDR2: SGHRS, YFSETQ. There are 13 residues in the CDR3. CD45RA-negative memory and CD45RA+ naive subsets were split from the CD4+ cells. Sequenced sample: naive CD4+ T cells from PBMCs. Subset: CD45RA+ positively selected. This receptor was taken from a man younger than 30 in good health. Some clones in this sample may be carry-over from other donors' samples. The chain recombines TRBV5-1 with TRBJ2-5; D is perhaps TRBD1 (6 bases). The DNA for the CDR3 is TGCGCCAGCAGCTCAACAGGGCTTGAGACCCAGTACTTC. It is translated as CASSSTGLETQYF.